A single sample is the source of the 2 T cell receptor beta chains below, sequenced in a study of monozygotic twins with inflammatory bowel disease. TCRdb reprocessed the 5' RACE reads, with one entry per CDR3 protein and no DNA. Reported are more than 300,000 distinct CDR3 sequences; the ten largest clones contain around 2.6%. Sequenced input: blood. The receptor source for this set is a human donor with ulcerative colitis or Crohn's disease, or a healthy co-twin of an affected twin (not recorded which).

The CDR3 here is CASSLRQGAYTIYF. This chain links TRBV12-3 or TRBV12-4 with TRBJ1-3; TCRdb picks TRBD1, but there is no DNA to check that call. The CDR3 length is 14 residues.

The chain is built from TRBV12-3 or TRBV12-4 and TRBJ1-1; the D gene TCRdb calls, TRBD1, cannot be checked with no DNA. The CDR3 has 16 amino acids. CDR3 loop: CASSHPRQGLFTEAFF.